A selection of T cell receptor beta chains follows, all from one sample in a study of T-cell reconstitution after alpha-beta-depleted transplantation in children. One entry per CDR3 protein, called by TCRdb with MiXCR from the PCR reads. Among approximately 590,000 distinct CDR3 sequences listed, roughly 10% were seen once. The sample here was PBMCs from the stem cell graft donor, taken from the stem cell graft. The source of these receptors is a human donor who donated a stem cell graft to a child with acute myeloid leukemia. The CDR3 runs from the conserved cysteine through the conserved F or W. Fields, in order: clone size, D gene, V gene, J gene, CDR3 protein, CDR3 DNA. D genes are given only for firm matches. Size values are once, few and many counts, or a class for expanded clones, and some rows have none.

>.|.|TRBV30|TRBJ2-3
CACSSGTDTQYF
TGTGCCTGTTCTAGCGGCACAGATACGCAGTATTTT
>.|.|TRBV5-1|TRBJ1-1
CASSSNSGIRAFF
TGCGCCAGCAGCTCGAACAGTGGGATTCGGGCTTTCTTT
>.|.|TRBV27|TRBJ1-1
CASSLWENTEAFF
TGTGCCAGCAGTTTGTGGGAGAACACTGAAGCTTTCTTT
>many|.|TRBV7-2|TRBJ2-7
CASSVNREQYF
TGTGCCAGCAGTGTGAATAGGGAGCAGTACTTC
>many|.|TRBV7-2|TRBJ2-7
CASSGGLSSYEQYF
TGTGCCAGCAGCGGGGGACTCAGCTCCTACGAGCAGTACTTC
>.|TRBD2|TRBV20-1|TRBJ2-1
CSARPLSGGYNEQFF
TGCAGTGCTAGACCCCTATCGGGAGGGTACAATGAGCAGTTCTTC
>.|.|TRBV3-1|TRBJ2-4
CASSQVERGSKNIQYF
TGTGCCAGCAGCCAAGTAGAACGTGGGTCCAAAAACATTCAGTACTTC
>.|TRBD1|TRBV19|TRBJ2-5
CASRSTGKETQYF
TGTGCCAGTAGGTCGACAGGGAAAGAGACCCAGTACTTC
>.|TRBD1|TRBV7-9|TRBJ1-3
CASSEQGALSGNTIYF
TGTGCCAGCAGCGAACAGGGGGCTCTTTCTGGAAACACCATATATTTT
>.|.|TRBV12-3/TRBV12-4|TRBJ2-1
CASSTAGGLDEQFF
TGTGCCAGCAGCACTGCCGGGGGTTTGGATGAGCAGTTCTTC
>many|TRBD1|TRBV7-9|TRBJ2-3
CASSFTGGPSTDTQYF
TGTGCCAGCAGCTTTACAGGGGGCCCTAGCACAGATACGCAGTATTTT
>few|TRBD2|TRBV5-6|TRBJ2-1
CASSSPGLGYNEQFF
TGTGCCAGCAGCTCTCCGGGACTAGGGTACAATGAGCAGTTCTTC
>few|TRBD2|TRBV7-2|TRBJ2-4
CASSPAGTSGKNIQYF
TGTGCCAGCAGCCCGGCCGGGACTAGCGGTAAAAACATTCAGTACTTC
>few|TRBD1|TRBV4-3|TRBJ1-2
CASSQGAGTEEENYGYTF
TGCGCCAGCAGCCAAGGGGCCGGGACAGAAGAAGAAAACTATGGCTACACCTTC
>.|TRBD2|TRBV7-2|TRBJ2-5
CASSLGRLAGGGKTQYF
TGTGCCAGCAGCTTAGGCAGACTAGCGGGAGGGGGAAAGACCCAGTACTTC
>many|.|TRBV15|TRBJ2-1
CATSRDGRADSRNEQFF
TGTGCCACCAGCAGAGATGGTCGGGCCGATTCACGCAATGAGCAGTTCTTC